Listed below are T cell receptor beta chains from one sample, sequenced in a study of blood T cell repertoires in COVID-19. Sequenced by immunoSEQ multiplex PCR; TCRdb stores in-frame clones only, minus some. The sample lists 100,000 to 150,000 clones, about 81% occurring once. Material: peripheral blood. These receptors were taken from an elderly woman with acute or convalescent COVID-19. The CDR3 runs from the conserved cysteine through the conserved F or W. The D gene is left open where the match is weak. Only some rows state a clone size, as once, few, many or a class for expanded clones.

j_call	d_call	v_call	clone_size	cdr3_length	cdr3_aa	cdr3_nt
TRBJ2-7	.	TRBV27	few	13	CASSSPPSYEQYF	TGTGCCAGCAGTTCCCCCCCATCCTACGAGCAGTACTTC
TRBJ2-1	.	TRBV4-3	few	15	CASSQDPQALGEQFF	TGCGCCAGCAGCCAAGATCCCCAGGCCCTTGGGGAGCAGTTCTTC
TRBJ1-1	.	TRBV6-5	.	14	CASRRQGRATEAFF	TGTGCCAGCAGACGTCAGGGGAGGGCCACTGAAGCTTTCTTT
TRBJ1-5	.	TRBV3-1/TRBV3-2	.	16	CASSQGGGLSNQPQHF	TGTGCCAGCAGCCAAGGTGGAGGGTTAAGCAATCAGCCCCAGCATTTT
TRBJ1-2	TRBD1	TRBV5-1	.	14	CASSKGQGEYGYTF	TGCGCCAGCAGCAAAGGACAGGGGGAGTATGGCTACACCTTC
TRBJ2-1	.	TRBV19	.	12	CVLRGIYNEQFF	TGTGTCCTGAGGGGGATCTACAATGAGCAGTTCTTC
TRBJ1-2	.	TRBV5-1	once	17	CASSLDGGPVLDYGYTF	TGCGCCAGCAGCTTGGACGGGGGACCAGTCCTAGACTATGGCTACACCTTC
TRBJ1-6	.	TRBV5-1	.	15	CASSLADSYNSPLHF	TGCGCCAGCAGCTTAGCAGACAGCTATAATTCACCCCTCCACTTT
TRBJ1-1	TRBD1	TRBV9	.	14	CASNAGQANTEAFF	TGTGCCAGCAACGCAGGACAGGCGAACACTGAAGCTTTCTTT
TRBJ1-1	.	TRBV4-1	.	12	CASSQEVGEAFF	TGCGCCAGCAGCCAAGAGGTCGGTGAAGCTTTCTTT
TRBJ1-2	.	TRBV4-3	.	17	CASSQVVVAVRGYGYTF	TGCGCCAGCAGCCAAGTTGTGGTGGCAGTACGGGGCTATGGCTACACCTTC
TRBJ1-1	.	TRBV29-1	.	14	CSVTVRGAGTEAFF	TGCAGCGTCACTGTCCGGGGGGCTGGAACTGAAGCTTTCTTT
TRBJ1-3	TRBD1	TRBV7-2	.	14	CASSWDSSGNTIYF	TGTGCCAGCAGCTGGGACAGCTCTGGAAACACCATATATTTT
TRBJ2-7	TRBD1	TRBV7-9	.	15	CASSWHGTGSDEQYF	TGTGCCAGCAGCTGGCACGGGACAGGGAGCGACGAGCAGTACTTC
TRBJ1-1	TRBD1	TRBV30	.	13	CAWSRQGDTEAFF	TGTGCCTGGAGTCGACAGGGGGACACTGAAGCTTTCTTT
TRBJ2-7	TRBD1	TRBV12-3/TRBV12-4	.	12	CAAGTGPYEQYF	TGTGCGGCGGGGACAGGCCCCTACGAGCAGTACTTC
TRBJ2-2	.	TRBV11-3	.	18	CASSLSPPLKRSTGELFF	TGTGCCAGCAGCTTATCCCCCCCCCTCAAGCGAAGCACCGGGGAGCTGTTTTTT
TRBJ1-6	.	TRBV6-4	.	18	CASSPGDPYNSYNSPLHF	TGTGCCAGCAGCCCAGGGGACCCCTACAACTCCTATAATTCACCCCTCCACTTT
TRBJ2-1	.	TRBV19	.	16	CASSPVWRASYNEQFF	TGTGCCAGTAGTCCAGTGTGGCGGGCCTCCTACAATGAGCAGTTCTTC
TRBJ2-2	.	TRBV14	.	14	CASSLNLEAGELFF	TGTGCCAGCAGCCTCAATTTAGAGGCCGGGGAGCTGTTTTTT
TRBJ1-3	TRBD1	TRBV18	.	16	CASSPTGTDSGNTIYF	TGTGCCAGCTCACCGACAGGGACAGACTCTGGAAACACCATATATTTT
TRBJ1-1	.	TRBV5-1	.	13	CASSPGGRMEAFF	TGCGCCAGCAGCCCCGGAGGCAGAATGGAAGCTTTCTTT
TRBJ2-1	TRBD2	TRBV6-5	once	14	CASSYRREGNEQFF	TGTGCCAGCAGTTATCGGCGGGAGGGAAATGAGCAGTTCTTC
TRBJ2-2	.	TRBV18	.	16	CASSPRGNLNTGELFF	TGTGCCAGCTCACCACGGGGCAACCTGAACACCGGGGAGCTGTTTTTT
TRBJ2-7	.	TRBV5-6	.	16	CASSDNRVRSSYEQYF	TGTGCCAGCAGCGACAACAGGGTTCGGAGCTCCTACGAGCAGTACTTC